A single sample gave rise to the 2 T cell receptor beta chains below, sequenced in a study of regulatory T cells in long-lasting Graves disease. Both iRepertoire HTBI primers and Arm-PCR of CDR3 regions were used to build the TCR beta libraries. In TCRdb, the multiplex PCR reads were re-called with MiXCR into one record per CDR3 protein. The data contain a few hundred thousand distinct CDR3 sequences, 16% of them singletons. The time point was: newly diagnosed GD, antithyroid drugs for less than 3 months. Construction of the TCR library relied on RNA isolated from PBMCs. A further study also used this sample, focusing on T cells in Graves' hyperthyroidism and ophthalmopathy.

The sequences come from peripheral blood mononuclear cells (PBMCs), collected at new diagnosis, from a patient treated with antithyroid drugs. The source is a man between 35 and 55 years old with Graves disease.

The sample holds many counts of this clonotype. The chain has TRBV28 and TRBJ1-5, with D unresolved. V dropped 6 bases and J dropped 5 bases, with 14 bases sitting between them. CDR3 length: 14 amino acids. Per the germline V gene, CDR1 is MDHEN and CDR2 is SYDVKM. This chain's CDR3 is CASSPGSRDQPQHF. The CDR3 bases are TGTGCCAGCAGCCCGGGGTCCCGGGATCAGCCCCAGCATTTT.

J is TRBJ2-3 and V is TRBV7-2, with TRBD2 matching over 14 bases. With 6 bases clipped from V and 6 bases from J, the junction kept 5 bases outside the gene matches. The CDR3 sequence is 15 residues long. Germline CDR1 and CDR2: SGHTA and FQGNSA. The CDR3 region is CASRQGLAGVDTQYF. CDR3 DNA sequence: TGTGCCAGCAGACAGGGACTAGCGGGAGTGGATACGCAGTATTTT.